Detailed here is one T cell receptor (beta chain). Data came from immunoSEQ multiplex PCR; TCRdb stores just in-frame clones and leaves some out. The sample comprises over 70,000 clones, 65% to 85% of which are singletons, and 25% to 30% rests with the top ten. This entry belongs to a study of blood T cell repertoires in COVID-19. Across the study: The cDNA or gDNA used as material had been derived from T cells, B-cell-depleted T cells, or PBMCs.

Trimming took 4 bases from V and 7 from J; bases not matched to a gene: 9. The CDR3 is 15 amino acids. The germline CDR1 and CDR2 sequences are SNHLY and FYNNEI. The clonotype comes from a human donor in a cohort sampled during active COVID-19. Specimen: peripheral blood. This chain joins TRBV2 and TRBJ2-1; TRBD1 matches at 8 bases. The DNA of the CDR3 is TGTGCCAGCAGTGTGGACAGGGCCGGGGTGAATGAGCAGTTCTTC. Its protein product is CASSVDRAGVNEQFF. The variable domain in full, completed from reference TRBV2 and TRBJ2-1, reads EPEVTQTPSHQVTQMGQEVILRCVPISNHLYFYWYRQILGQKVEFLVSFYNNEISEKSEIFDDQFSVERPDGSNFTLKIRSTKLEDSAMYFCASSVDRAGVNEQFFGPGTRLTVL.